This T cell receptor (beta chain) appears in the sequencing data of a study of T cell changes during pregnancy in multiple sclerosis. The protocol was immunoSEQ multiplex PCR, while the TCRdb copy is restricted to in-frame clones and leaves out a portion. This sample has some 110,000 clones, with about 94% found just once. V was pared by 4 bases and J by 3 bases, with 4 bases of the junction left unmatched. Germline-derived CDR1 and CDR2 are MNHNS and SASEGT. This CDR3 contains 16 residues. The source material was peripheral blood, sampled in the third trimester of pregnancy. The chain links TRBV6-1 to TRBJ1-3; 12 bases map to TRBD1. This receptor was identified in a female donor with multiple sclerosis, enrolled in a pregnancy study. The CDR3 DNA follows: TGTGCCAGCAGTGTCGGGACAGGGGGCTTTGGAAACACCATATATTTT. It is translated as CASSVGTGGFGNTIYF.